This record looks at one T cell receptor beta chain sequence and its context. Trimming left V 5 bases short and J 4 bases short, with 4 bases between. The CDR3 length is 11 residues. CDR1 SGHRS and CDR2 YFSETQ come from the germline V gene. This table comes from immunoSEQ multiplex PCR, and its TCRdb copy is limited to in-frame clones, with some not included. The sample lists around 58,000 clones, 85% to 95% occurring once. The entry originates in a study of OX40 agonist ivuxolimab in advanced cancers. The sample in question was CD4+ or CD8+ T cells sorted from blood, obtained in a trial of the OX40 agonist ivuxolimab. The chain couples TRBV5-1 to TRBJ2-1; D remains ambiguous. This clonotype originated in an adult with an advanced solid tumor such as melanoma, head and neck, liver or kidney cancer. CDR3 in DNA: TGCGCCAGCAGTACATACAATGAGCAGTTCTTC. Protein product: CASSTYNEQFF.